The following is a T cell receptor (beta chain) sequence with its context. Its antigen is not known. These data are taken from a study of T cells in localized non-small cell lung cancer. Points from the study as a whole: Patients showing higher blood T cell density tended to see longer overall survival. Since sequencing was restricted to only one region of the tumor, intratumor heterogeneity remains a possibility.

Generated by immunoSEQ multiplex PCR, the TCRdb table keeps only in-frame clones and is missing some. The sample holds approximately 43,000 clones, 85% to 90% seen once. This sample comprised peripheral blood, obtained before any cancer treatment. This sequence originates from a woman between 18 and 50 years old with stage III lung adenocarcinoma.

The DNA for the CDR3 is TGTGCCAGCAGCTTGCCTAGCGGGGGGCGGGGTGAGCAGTTCTTC. It is translated as CASSLPSGGRGEQFF. The V call is TRBV5-6, the J call TRBJ2-1; 11 bases line up with TRBD2. V dropped 1 base and J dropped 9; count of bases not matched to a gene: 6. In germline, CDR1 is SGHDT, CDR2 YYEEEE. The CDR3 spans 15 residues.